These 15 T cell receptor beta chains were sequenced from one sample in a study of blood T cell repertoires in COVID-19 (TCRdb year 2020). The library was made by the immunoSEQ multiplex PCR assay. Not all clones reach the TCRdb copy of this immuneACCESS table, which keeps in-frame sequences only. Checked studies attribute under half of the gap to unresolved V genes and leave the rest unexplained. The sample profile shows approximately 25,000 clones; 70% to 90% of them were found once. More than 2% of the sample lies in the top ten. The sample comprised peripheral blood. These receptors originate from a woman in her sixties or seventies with COVID-19, enrolled during active disease.

The chain recombines TRBV5-5 with TRBJ1-2, with 10 bases aligning to TRBD1. Germline CDR1 is SGHKS and CDR2 is YYEKEE (reference sequence). The CDR3 totals 16 residues. The ends lost 4 bases at V and 2 bases at J; junction bases unmatched: 8. CDR3 DNA sequence: TGTGCCAGCAGCCCATCGCCGGGACAGGGGAACTATGGCTACACCTTC. It codes for CASSPSPGQGNYGYTF.

The J gene is TRBJ1-6, the V gene TRBV7-8, with 11 bases lining up with TRBD1. CDR1 SGHVS and CDR2 FQNEAQ come from the germline V gene. V lost 6 bases to trimming and J lost 9 bases; unmatched junction nucleotides: 4. The CDR3 is 14 residues long. CDR3 sequence (DNA): TGTGCCAGCAGACCGGGACAGGGGGGTTCACCCCTCCACTTT. Translating it yields CASRPGQGGSPLHF.

This chain uses TRBV27 with TRBJ2-5; 8 positions agree with TRBD1. The trim removed 5 bases at V and 5 bases at J, leaving 13 bases unmatched. In germline, CDR1 is MNHEY, CDR2 SMNVEV (reference sequence). The length of the CDR3 is 16 residues. CDR3 amino acids: CASSPDVTGVRETQYF. As DNA, the CDR3 is TGTGCCAGCAGTCCCGATGTGACAGGGGTGAGGGAGACCCAGTACTTC.

As DNA, the CDR3 is TGTGCCAGCAGTCTCACAGAAAACTATGGCTACACCTTC. The encoded protein is CASSLTENYGYTF. The V and J genes are TRBV12-3 or TRBV12-4 and TRBJ1-2; D gene unclear. Trimming left V 5 bases short and J 2 bases short, with 9 bases between. This CDR3 spans 13 amino acids.

The CDR3 protein is CASSSGLLALSSYNEQFF. The CDR3 DNA reads TGTGCCAGCAGCTCCGGGCTACTAGCTCTGAGCTCCTACAATGAGCAGTTCTTC. V and J are TRBV11-2 and TRBJ2-1; tentative D call: TRBD2 (6 bases). CDR1 is SGHAT, CDR2 FQNNGV, per germline. This CDR3 region has 18 residues. Between the trimmed V and J ends, which lost 4 bases and 0 bases, there was a span of 19 bases.

The rearrangement joins TRBV4-3 to TRBJ1-2; D is perhaps TRBD1 (5 bases). CDR3 length equals 17 residues. The germline V gene has CDR1 LGHNA and CDR2 YSLEER. V lost 0 bases and J lost 4, with 18 bases in between. The CDR3 nucleotides are TGCGCCAGCAGCCAAGACCCTTATGGGGGGAAGAGCTATGGCTACACCTTC. This codes for CASSQDPYGGKSYGYTF.

The gene calls are TRBV6-2 or TRBV6-3 and TRBJ2-7; a possible D gene is TRBD1 (5 bases). The germline V gene has CDR1 MNHEY and CDR2 SVGEGT. CDR3 size: 13 residues. Trimming pared 2 bases from V and 6 bases from J, leaving 11 bases between. The CDR3 reads CASSYEQGAEQYV. CDR3 nucleotide sequence: TGTGCCAGCAGTTACGAGCAGGGCGCCGAGCAGTACGTC.

The chain links TRBV4-2 to TRBJ2-4, with a tentative D call TRBD1 (5 bases). This CDR3 is 13 amino acids long. Between the trimmed V and J ends, which lost 1 base and 9 bases, there was a span of 10 bases. CDR1 is LGHNA and CDR2 is YNFKEQ in the germline V gene. Written as DNA, the CDR3 is TGTGCCAGCAGCCAAGTTGGGGCAGGCATTCAGTACTTC. Amino acids: CASSQVGAGIQYF.

This clone appeared a few times. The chain uses TRBV7-2 and TRBJ1-4; no clear D gene. V lost 2 bases to trimming and J lost 8 bases, with 12 bases between them. The germline gives CDR1 SGHTA, CDR2 FQGNSA. The CDR3 length is 14 residues. In DNA form, the CDR3 reads TGTGCCAGCAGCTTAAGAGGGCGCGACGAAAAACTGTTTTTT. It translates to CASSLRGRDEKLFF. The full variable domain, rest sourced from reference TRBV7-2 and TRBJ1-4, is GAGVSQSPSNKVTEKGKDVELRCDPISGHTALYWYRQSLGQGLEFLIYFQGNSAPDKSGLPSDRFSAERTGGSVSTLTIQRTQQEDSAVYLCASSLRGRDEKLFFGSGTQLSVL.

The J gene is TRBJ1-2, the V gene TRBV4-1; 11 nucleotides align to TRBD1. CDR3 length: 16 amino acids. The V segment lost 4 bases and the J segment 2 bases; nucleotides outside the gene matches: 6. Germline loops: CDR1 MGHRA, CDR2 YSYEKL. CDR3 residues: CASSPGQGAANYGYTF. The CDR3 DNA sequence: TGCGCCAGCAGCCCAGGACAGGGGGCGGCGAACTATGGCTACACCTTC.

The chain joins TRBV29-1 to TRBJ1-2; 7 positions match TRBD1. Germline CDR1 is SQVTM and CDR2 is ANQGSEA. The CDR3 consists of 12 residues. J lost 3 bases, V lost 6 bases, and 4 bases had no gene match. The CDR3 region has the DNA TGCAGCGTCCACAGGGGTGACTATGGCTACACCTTC. This encodes CSVHRGDYGYTF. The full variable domain, with the rest looked up from reference TRBV29-1 and TRBJ1-2, is SAVISQKPSRDICQRGTSLTIQCQVDSQVTMMFWYRQQPGQSLTLIATANQGSEATYESGFVIDKFPISRPNLTFSTLTVSNMSPEDSSIYLCSVHRGDYGYTFGSGTRLTVV.

A few counts support this clone. The sample has other DNA sequences that encode this CDR3 too. Here the CDR3 DNA reads TGTGCCAGCAGCGCGGGACAGCCACATGGCTACACCTTC. Its protein product is CASSAGQPHGYTF. J is TRBJ1-2 and V is TRBV9; 7 bases align to TRBD1. The CDR3 is 13 residues long. Trimming took 3 bases from V and 6 from J; bases not matched to a gene: 5. CDR1 SGDLS and CDR2 YYNGEE come from the germline V gene.

This chain links TRBV21-1 with TRBJ2-3; the D call in the table, TRBD2, was not verified against the DNA. TRBV21-1 corresponds to a pseudogene. The CDR3 covers 20 residues. The CDR3 region has the DNA TGTGCCAGCAGCAAAGAGGGGGGGAACCCCCTCGCCCCTTTGACAGATACGCAGTATTTT. Translated: CASSKEGGNPLAPLTDTQYF.

The rearrangement links TRBV14 to TRBJ2-1, with TRBD2 matching 11 bases. Trimming at V came to 5 bases and at J to 0 bases, leaving 6 bases not matched to a gene. Germline V gives CDR1 SGHDN, CDR2 FVKESK. The CDR3 length is 17 residues. This CDR3 reads CASSSLAGGRSYNEQFF. CDR3 nucleotide sequence: TGTGCCAGCAGCTCGCTAGCGGGAGGACGCTCCTACAATGAGCAGTTCTTC.

This clone was observed once. The chain has TRBV9 and TRBJ1-2; 8 nucleotides line up with TRBD1. The germline V gene has CDR1 SGDLS and CDR2 YYNGEE. Trimming removed 3 bases from V and 3 bases from J; junction bases left unmatched: 7. There are 15 residues in the CDR3. CDR3 residues: CASSARETGDYGYTF. CDR3 bases: TGTGCCAGCAGCGCACGGGAGACAGGGGACTATGGCTACACCTTC. The full variable domain, rest sourced from reference TRBV9 and TRBJ1-2, is DSGVTQTPKHLITATGQRVTLRCSPRSGDLSVYWYQQSLDQGLQFLIQYYNGEERAKGNILERFSAQQFPDLHSELNLSSLELGDSALYFCASSARETGDYGYTFGSGTRLTVV.